This TCR beta chain was recorded in a study of T cells in Graves' hyperthyroidism and ophthalmopathy. General study points: For ophthalmopathy, model prediction preceded onset by a median roughly 6.2 months.

The CDR3 runs 14 residues. The V gene's germline CDR1 is MNHEY and CDR2 SMNVEV (reference sequence). V lost 2 bases, J lost 4 bases, and 9 bases lay in between. There are many counts of this clonotype. What it binds is unknown. Amplified TCR beta CDR3 regions derived from RNA transcripts. A first-round RT-PCR of the TCR CDR3 used the HTBI primer set. TCRdb reanalysed the multiplex PCR reads using MiXCR and keeps one entry per CDR3 protein. The sample lists about 400,000 distinct CDR3 sequences, more than 12% occurring once. The chain couples TRBV27 to TRBJ2-1, with D unclear. The clonotype was recovered from a man aged 45-65 years with Graves' ophthalmopathy. Sequencing input: blood. The CDR3 region has the DNA TGTGCCAGCAGTTTAGGGAACCTTTACAATGAGCAGTTCTTC. It is translated as CASSLGNLYNEQFF.